This T cell receptor beta chain originates from a study of T-cell reconstitution after alpha-beta-depleted transplantation in children. Preparation of the TCRbeta library was carried out with unique molecular identifiers. One entry per CDR3 protein results from TCRdb running MiXCR on the PCR reads. The table has over 200,000 distinct CDR3 sequences, approximately 9% seen once; the top ten hold 5% to 7%. The table lists this clonotype with a few counts. The sequenced sample was PBMCs from the stem cell graft donor, obtained from the stem cell graft. The clonotype was recovered from a human donor who donated a stem cell graft to a child with acute lymphoblastic leukemia.

This CDR3 is CASSLALEDSGGPMSYEQYF. The CDR3 DNA reads TGTGCCAGCAGCTTAGCGTTGGAGGATAGCGGGGGTCCTATGTCCTACGAGCAGTACTTC. This sequence joins TRBV11-1 and TRBJ2-7; 9 bases map to TRBD2. This CDR3 is built from 20 residues. Trimming at V came to 0 bases and at J to 1 base, leaving 16 bases not matched to a gene. CDR1 is SGHAT, CDR2 FQDESV, per germline (reference sequence). Together with reference TRBV11-1 and TRBJ2-7, the CDR3 gives the full variable domain: EAEVAQSPRYKITEKSQAVAFWCDPISGHATLYWYRQILGQGPELLVQFQDESVVDDSQLPKDRFSAERLKGVDSTLKIQPAELGDSAMYLCASSLALEDSGGPMSYEQYFGPGTRLTVT.